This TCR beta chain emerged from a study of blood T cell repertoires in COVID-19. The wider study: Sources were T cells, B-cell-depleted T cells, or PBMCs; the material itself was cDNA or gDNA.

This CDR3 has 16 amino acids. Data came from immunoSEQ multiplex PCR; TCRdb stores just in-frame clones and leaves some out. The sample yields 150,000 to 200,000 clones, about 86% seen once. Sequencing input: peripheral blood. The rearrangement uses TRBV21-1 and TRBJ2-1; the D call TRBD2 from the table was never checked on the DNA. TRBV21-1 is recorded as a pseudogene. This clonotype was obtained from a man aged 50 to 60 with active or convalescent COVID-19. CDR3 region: CASSKATKTSRNEQFF. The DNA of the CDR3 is TGTGCCAGCAGCAAAGCAACCAAGACTAGTCGCAATGAGCAGTTCTTC.